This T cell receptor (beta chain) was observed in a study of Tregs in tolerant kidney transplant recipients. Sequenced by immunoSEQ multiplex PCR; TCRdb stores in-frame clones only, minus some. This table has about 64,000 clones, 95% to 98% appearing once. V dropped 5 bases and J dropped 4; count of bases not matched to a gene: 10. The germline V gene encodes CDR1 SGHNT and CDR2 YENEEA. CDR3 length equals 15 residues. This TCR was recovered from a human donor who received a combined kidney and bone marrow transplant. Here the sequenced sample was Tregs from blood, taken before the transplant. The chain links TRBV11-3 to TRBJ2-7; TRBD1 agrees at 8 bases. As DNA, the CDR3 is TGTGCCAGCAGCCCGGAGTGGGGACAGGTTTACGAGCAGTACTTC. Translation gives CASSPEWGQVYEQYF.